The present T cell receptor (beta chain) was sequenced within a study of monozygotic twins with inflammatory bowel disease. Notes on the study in general: Among IBD patients, fewer clonotypes were shared with others than among healthy twins, especially with disease activity.

In the case of this clonotype: The antigen remains unidentified.

Germline CDR1 and CDR2: SEHNR and FQNEAQ (reference sequence). The CDR3 is 15 amino acids. An amount of 3500 ng of total RNA was used for each TCR library. For every sample, eight separate reactions were used to make cDNA. For each CDR3 protein, TCRdb gives one entry from its re-call of the 5' RACE reads, without DNA. The repertoire table contains fewer than 400,000 distinct CDR3 sequences. Whole blood that had not undergone T cell sorting provided the isolated total RNA. This receptor was taken from a human donor with ulcerative colitis or Crohn's disease, or a healthy co-twin of an affected twin (not recorded which). The chain employs TRBV7-9 and TRBJ1-5. The sequenced sample consisted of blood. CDR3 protein: CASSSDLPSNQPQHF.